These 29 T cell receptor beta chains were all obtained from the same sample, sequenced in a study of T cell changes during pregnancy in multiple sclerosis. Only in-frame clones appear in the TCRdb table, and some are missing; sequencing was by immunoSEQ multiplex PCR. The sample comprises fewer than 55,000 clones, 90% of which are singletons, and 4.5% to 5.5% rests with the top ten. The material sequenced was peripheral blood, taken after pregnancy. Receptors originate from a female donor in good health, enrolled as a control in a pregnancy study.

The chain carries TRBV5-4 and TRBJ2-4, with D possibly being TRBD1 (5 bases). V was clipped by 1 base and J by 2 bases, with 16 bases between them. The CDR3 spans 17 residues. CDR1 SGHNT and CDR2 YYREEE come from the germline V gene (reference sequence). CDR3: CASSLYSGKVTKNIQYF. For the CDR3, the DNA is TGTGCCAGCAGCTTGTACTCAGGGAAAGTGACCAAAAACATTCAGTACTTC.

The J gene is TRBJ1-1, the V gene TRBV5-6; 7 nucleotides match TRBD1. CDR3 length: 13 amino acids. The germline CDR1 and CDR2 sequences are SGHDT and YYEEEE. V was pared by 5 bases and J by 7 bases, with 8 bases of the junction left unmatched. The CDR3 DNA follows: TGTGCCAGCAGTTTACAGGGGTTCGGTGAAGCTTTCTTT. Translated, it gives CASSLQGFGEAFF.

The genes are TRBV18 and TRBJ1-1; D call uncertain. The CDR3 is made up of 11 amino acids. V was clipped by 6 bases and J by 7 bases, with 9 bases between them. Germline CDR1 KGHSH, CDR2 LQKENI. CDR3 coding DNA: TGTGCCAGCTCCCCTGTTAGTGAAGCTTTCTTT. Translated: CASSPVSEAFF.

The CDR3 DNA is TGTGCCAGTAGTATCGGGTATGGCTACACCTTC. Translating it yields CASSIGYGYTF. This chain joins TRBV19 and TRBJ1-2; D uncertain. Germline V gene data show CDR1 as LNHDA and CDR2 as SQIVND (reference sequence). V gave up 3 bases and J gave up 5 bases, with 4 bases separating them. This CDR3 is 11 amino acids long.

V is TRBV7-3 and J is TRBJ2-5; TRBD2 agrees at 10 bases. This CDR3 contains 14 residues. Germline CDR1 reads SGHTA; CDR2 reads FQGTGA. V shed 5 bases, J shed 9 bases, and the junction held 9 bases outside the gene matches. The CDR3 region is CASSPLAGAGAQYF. The CDR3 DNA follows: TGTGCCAGCAGCCCTCTAGCGGGAGCTGGGGCCCAGTACTTC.

The CDR3 DNA reads as TGCGCCAGCAGCCAAGACGGGACTCCGGTGCAGTACTTC. Translating gives CASSQDGTPVQYF. The V call is TRBV4-1, the J call TRBJ2-7; D is perhaps TRBD2 (6 bases). V was cut by 0 bases and J by 9 bases, with 12 bases left in between. This CDR3 is built from 13 residues. CDR1 and CDR2 (germline): MGHRA, YSYEKL.

The rearrangement uses TRBV7-8 and TRBJ2-7, with TRBD1 matching 9 bases. The CDR3 is 14 residues long. Germline CDR1 and CDR2: SGHVS and FQNEAQ. V shed 5 bases, J shed 3 bases, and the junction held 5 bases outside the gene matches. The CDR3 is CASSTRQGGYEQYF. CDR3 nucleotide sequence: TGTGCCAGCAGCACTAGACAGGGGGGCTACGAGCAGTACTTC.

This chain's CDR3 is CASSEWLLDSYNEQFF. As DNA, the CDR3 is TGTGCCAGCAGTGAGTGGCTTCTCGACTCCTACAATGAGCAGTTCTTC. The gene calls are TRBV6-1 and TRBJ2-1; unclear D gene. Germline V gene data show CDR1 as MNHNS and CDR2 as SASEGT. V was clipped by 3 bases and J by 0 bases, with 12 bases between them. This CDR3 region has 16 residues.

This sequence joins TRBV21-1 and TRBJ2-1; TRBD2 reflects the table's D call only, with no check against the DNA. TRBV21-1 represents a pseudogene. The CDR3 contains 13 residues. The CDR3 bases are TGTGCCAGCAGCAAAGCCCCTACCGATGAGCAGTTCTTC. Encoded protein: CASSKAPTDEQFF.

The gene calls are TRBV9 and TRBJ2-1, with D uncertain. CDR3 size: 16 residues. The V end was cut by 3 bases, the J end by 2 bases, with 15 bases between. Per the germline V gene, CDR1 is SGDLS and CDR2 is YYNGEE. CDR3 sequence reads: CASSALNYSTYNEQFF. For the CDR3, the DNA is TGTGCCAGCAGCGCACTGAACTACTCCACCTACAATGAGCAGTTCTTC. The complete variable domain, with remaining parts taken from reference TRBV9 and TRBJ2-1, reads DSGVTQTPKHLITATGQRVTLRCSPRSGDLSVYWYQQSLDQGLQFLIQYYNGEERAKGNILERFSAQQFPDLHSELNLSSLELGDSALYFCASSALNYSTYNEQFFGPGTRLTVL.

V gene TRBV7-8 combines with J gene TRBJ2-2, with 12 bases lining up with TRBD2. With 5 bases clipped from V and 6 bases from J, the junction kept 7 bases outside the gene matches. CDR3 length equals 16 residues. Germline assignment: CDR1 SGHVS and CDR2 FQNEAQ. The CDR3 DNA sequence: TGTGCCAGCAGCCCGAGGACTAGCGGGACCGCCGGGGAGCTGTTTTTT. It specifies CASSPRTSGTAGELFF.

V is TRBV7-2 and J is TRBJ2-5, with 10 bases lining up with TRBD1. CDR3 length equals 16 residues. Per the germline V gene, CDR1 is SGHTA and CDR2 is FQGNSA. V lost 5 bases and J lost 5; bases outside the gene matches: 11. The CDR3 loop reads CASSIRVTGGGETQYF. In DNA form, the CDR3 reads TGTGCCAGCAGCATACGGGTGACAGGGGGCGGGGAGACCCAGTACTTC.

The chain is built from TRBV20-1 and TRBJ2-7; TRBD1 matches 9 bases. With V trimmed by 3 bases and J by 13 bases, 7 bases remained unmatched. Germline V gene sequence: CDR1 DFQATT, CDR2 SNEGSKA (reference sequence). The CDR3 has 11 amino acids. The CDR3 DNA reads as TGCAGTGCTAGTTCGGGACAGGGTAATTACTTC. This encodes CSASSGQGNYF.

V is TRBV7-6 and J is TRBJ2-5, with TRBD2 matching 10 bases. The CDR3 covers 16 residues. CDR1 is SGHVS and CDR2 is FNYEAQ in the germline V gene. V dropped 2 bases and J dropped 5; count of bases not matched to a gene: 8. The CDR3 sequence is CASSLQERGGQETQYF. In DNA form, the CDR3 reads TGTGCCAGCAGCTTACAGGAGCGGGGGGGCCAGGAGACCCAGTACTTC.

This chain links TRBV6-5 with TRBJ2-7; 9 bases line up with TRBD1. Germline V gene sequence: CDR1 MNHEY, CDR2 SVGAGI. V lost 2 bases, J lost 0 bases, and 5 bases stayed unmatched. The CDR3 extends over 16 amino acids. The CDR3 sequence is CASSYGGQGYSYEQYF. The CDR3 region has the DNA TGTGCCAGCAGTTACGGGGGACAGGGCTACTCCTACGAGCAGTACTTC.

The chain links TRBV14 to TRBJ1-4; 8 bases are shared with TRBD1. Trimming cost V 2 bases and J 7 bases; bases outside gene matches: 6. Germline loops: CDR1 SGHDN, CDR2 FVKESK. This CDR3 spans 15 amino acids. As DNA, the CDR3 is TGTGCCAGCAGCCAACGACAGGGGCCGACTGAAAAACTGTTTTTT. Translated, it gives CASSQRQGPTEKLFF. The full variable domain, with the rest looked up from reference TRBV14 and TRBJ1-4, is EAGVTQFPSHSVIEKGQTVTLRCDPISGHDNLYWYRRVMGKEIKFLLHFVKESKQDESGMPNNRFLAERTGGTYSTLKVQPAELEDSGVYFCASSQRQGPTEKLFFGSGTQLSVL.

The gene calls are TRBV5-6 and TRBJ2-5; D possibly corresponds to TRBD2 (6 bases). This CDR3 has 14 residues. Germline V lookup: CDR1 SGHDT, CDR2 YYEEEE. V was pared by 3 bases and J by 1 base, with 10 bases between. This chain's CDR3 is CASSSGTPQETQYF. The CDR3, as DNA: TGTGCCAGCAGCTCCGGGACTCCCCAAGAGACCCAGTACTTC.

The V gene is TRBV7-3, the J gene TRBJ2-1, with D perhaps matching TRBD2 (5 bases). The length of the CDR3 is 13 residues. Germline V gene lookup returns CDR1 SGHTA and CDR2 FQGTGA. V lost 5 bases, J lost 7 bases, and 12 bases lay in between. The CDR3 sequence: CASSPSTKNEQFF. The CDR3 DNA is TGTGCCAGCAGCCCTTCGACTAAAAATGAGCAGTTCTTC. Full variable domain (remainder filled in from reference TRBV7-3 and TRBJ2-1): GAGVSQTPSNKVTEKGKYVELRCDPISGHTALYWYRQSLGQGPEFLIYFQGTGAADDSGLPNDRFFAVRPEGSVSTLKIQRTERGDSAVYLCASSPSTKNEQFFGPGTRLTVL.

The V call is TRBV11-2, the J call TRBJ1-2; D gene unclear. V was trimmed by 5 bases and J by 5 bases, leaving 12 bases between them. Germline V CDR1 and CDR2: SGHAT, FQNNGV. The CDR3 runs to 13 residues. The CDR3 is CASSPGGGYGYTF. CDR3 in DNA: TGTGCCAGCAGCCCCGGCGGAGGTTATGGCTACACCTTC.

V is TRBV28 and J is TRBJ1-5; 7 bases map to TRBD1. Germline V gives CDR1 MDHEN, CDR2 SYDVKM. This CDR3 is 18 amino acids long. J lost 2 bases, V lost 3 bases, and 13 bases had no gene match. The CDR3 loop reads CASSFYLPGQRGNQPQHF. DNA of the CDR3: TGTGCCAGCAGTTTTTACCTACCGGGACAGAGAGGCAATCAGCCCCAGCATTTT.

This rearrangement joins TRBV7-2 to TRBJ2-1; D not resolved. The CDR3 spans 15 residues. Deletions cut 2 bases from V and 3 bases from J, with 11 bases between. Germline lookup yields CDR1 SGHTA and CDR2 FQGNSA. The CDR3 sequence is CASSLSGPIYNEQFF. CDR3 nucleotides: TGTGCCAGCAGCTTATCGGGTCCTATCTACAATGAGCAGTTCTTC.

In this sample, this clone turned up a few times. This rearrangement joins TRBV5-5 to TRBJ1-5; D is possibly TRBD1 (5 bases). The CDR3 runs 14 residues. The V and J ends lost 4 bases and 4 bases respectively, with 12 bases between them. In germline, CDR1 is SGHKS, CDR2 YYEKEE (reference sequence). CDR3 DNA sequence: TGTGCCAGCAGCCCGTACCAGGGTAATCAGCCCCAGCATTTT. Its protein product is CASSPYQGNQPQHF.

The V call is TRBV15, the J call TRBJ1-1; D perhaps matches TRBD1 (5 bases). The CDR3 is made up of 15 amino acids. Trimming took 1 base from V and 4 from J, leaving 13 bases between them. Looked up from germline, CDR1 is LNHNV and CDR2 is YYDKDF (reference sequence). In nucleotides, the CDR3 is TGTGCCACCAGCAGAGTTGGGGACTTGGGCACTGAAGCTTTCTTT. It translates to CATSRVGDLGTEAFF.

The chain employs TRBV11-2 and TRBJ2-1, with 8 bases matching TRBD2. V shed 2 bases, J shed 7 bases, and the junction held 16 bases outside the gene matches. CDR1 and CDR2 (germline): SGHAT, FQNNGV. The CDR3 is 18 residues long. CDR3 sequence reads: CASSLSLRVAGSVNEQFF. The CDR3 region has the DNA TGTGCCAGCAGCTTATCCCTACGGGTAGCGGGATCGGTGAATGAGCAGTTCTTC.

In DNA, the CDR3 is TGTGCCAGCAGGAGGGACTTCGACTCTGGAAACACCATATATTTT. Its protein product is CASRRDFDSGNTIYF. The chain recombines TRBV5-4 with TRBJ1-3, with a tentative D call TRBD1 (5 bases). The CDR3 sequence is 15 residues long. V lost 5 bases, J lost 0 bases, and 12 bases lay in between. Germline CDR1 SGHNT, CDR2 YYREEE (reference sequence).

Here the CDR3 DNA reads TGTGCCAGCAGTGCAACCCAGGGTGTCGTGACCTATGGCTACACCTTC. Translated: CASSATQGVVTYGYTF. V and J are TRBV27 and TRBJ1-2, with D tentatively TRBD1 (5 bases). CDR1 and CDR2 (germline): MNHEY, SMNVEV (reference sequence). V was trimmed by 5 bases and J by 4 bases, leaving 20 bases between them. The CDR3 consists of 16 residues.

The chain couples TRBV11-1 to TRBJ1-2; 7 positions agree with TRBD1. Germline CDR1 reads SGHAT; CDR2 reads FQDESV (reference sequence). The CDR3 length is 16 residues. Unmatched junction bases numbered 7, after V lost 1 base and J lost 2 bases. In DNA, the CDR3 is TGTGCCAGCAGCTTAGAGGGGGCGCGATACAACTATGGCTACACCTTC. Protein: CASSLEGARYNYGYTF.

The chain has TRBV6-5 and TRBJ2-3; TRBD1 is a possible D gene (5 bases). The CDR3 runs 15 residues. V was cut by 2 bases and J by 4 bases, with 13 bases left in between. Germline V gene data show CDR1 as MNHEY and CDR2 as SVGAGI. This CDR3 reads CASSYATGFADTQYF. The CDR3 coding sequence is TGTGCCAGCAGTTACGCTACAGGATTTGCAGATACGCAGTATTTT.

The chain joins TRBV27 to TRBJ2-1; 8 positions agree with TRBD2. J was trimmed by 2 bases and V by 6 bases; bases with no gene match: 6. This CDR3 has 15 residues. The V gene's germline CDR1 is MNHEY and CDR2 SMNVEV (reference sequence). CDR3 sequence: CASRRPGLAYNEQFF. As DNA, the CDR3 is TGTGCCAGCAGAAGACCGGGACTAGCCTACAATGAGCAGTTCTTC.